This T cell receptor (beta chain) was found in a study of vaccination and CD4 T cells after COVID-19. Study-level background: Stimulation of cells relied on overlapping spike peptides derived from SARS-CoV-2, HCoV-NL63, HCoV-OC43 and HCoV-229E.

For this clonotype: Antigen specificity is unknown.

Sequenced with the Oncomine TCR Beta short-read assay was DNA taken from cultured CD4+ T cells. The authors extracted genomic DNA from cultured CD4+ T cells. Via MiXCR, TCRdb re-called the PCR reads, giving one row per CDR3 protein. The sample shows about 27,000 distinct CDR3 sequences, around 64% of them seen only once. Trimming pared 1 base from V and 0 bases from J, leaving 6 bases between. The length of the CDR3 is 15 residues. The V gene's germline CDR1 is SGHNT and CDR2 YENEEA. This sample's treatment: roughly 10-day PBMC culture with coronavirus spike peptide pools or control peptides (ViraFEST assay).

This TCR was sampled from a human donor who received a COVID-19 vaccine. This chain joins TRBV11-3 and TRBJ2-2; no clear D. Sequenced here: CD4+ T cells from blood, cultured in vitro, sampled after SARS-CoV-2 vaccination. CDR3: CASSLGQANTGELFF. Written as DNA, the CDR3 is TGTGCCAGCAGCTTAGGGCAGGCGAACACCGGGGAGCTGTTTTTT.